The present T cell receptor (beta chain) was sequenced within a study of quantifying T cell responses using KT2 cells. Overall study context: TCR alpha and beta constant-region primers primed reverse transcription of RNA. The T4 ligation step was estimated to exceed 8% efficiency under optimum conditions.

An oligo carrying a UMI was ligated to the cDNA 3' end. An equimolar mix of RC1.1 and RC1.2 primed the beta chain across TRBC1 and TRBC2. MiXCR, run by TCRdb on the UMI-ligation and nested PCR reads, gives a single entry per CDR3 protein. The repertoire has tens of thousands of distinct CDR3 sequences, 7.3% of them found once; the top ten carry 15% to 19%. Unfractionated PBMC were spiked with known numbers of KT2 clone cells. At least ten counts were recorded for this clonotype. This CDR3 contains 16 residues. Trimming took 1 base from V and 2 from J; bases not matched to a gene: 5. CDR1 MNHNS and CDR2 SASEGT come from the germline V gene.

Sequences were obtained from PBMCs spiked with cells of the T cell clone KT2. This receptor was obtained from a human donor. The gene calls are TRBV6-1 and TRBJ1-5; 7 nucleotides align to TRBD1. CDR3 coding DNA: TGTGCCAGCAGTGAAGTGACAGGGACGGGCAATCAGCCCCAGCATTTT. It specifies CASSEVTGTGNQPQHF.